This T cell receptor (beta chain) was profiled in a study of cytomegalovirus exposure and HLA in healthy donors. There are 15 residues in the CDR3. V was clipped by 1 base and J by 4 bases, with 14 bases between them. Germline-derived CDR1 and CDR2 are SGHVS and FQNEAQ. Sequencing used immunoSEQ multiplex PCR; TCRdb keeps in-frame clones, though not all of them. The table lists tens of thousands of clones, 70% to 90% of them singletons. This sequence joins TRBV7-8 and TRBJ2-7; weak D call: TRBD1 (6 bases). The source material was PBMCs. This receptor was taken from a woman younger than 35 in good health and CMV-seronegative. DNA for the CDR3: TGTGCCAGCAGCTTAGATTGGCAGGGGAGATACGAGCAGTACTTC. Translation gives CASSLDWQGRYEQYF.